This is a list of T cell receptor beta chains from one sample in a study of vaccination effects on CD4 cells after COVID-19. Their antigens remain unidentified. Produced via immunoSEQ multiplex PCR; TCRdb's table is partial and in-frame only. The sample holds 35,000 to 40,000 clones; almost 85% are singletons and the top ten take roughly 2%. The sample in question was CD4+ T cells from PBMCs cultured with HCoV-NL63 spike peptides, obtained after COVID-19 vaccination. Source of these receptors: a human donor who received a COVID-19 vaccine. Some clones in this sample may be carry-over from other donors' samples. Each CDR3 is given with its conserved first and last residue. Fields, in order: CDR3 length, V gene, D gene, J gene, clone size, CDR3 DNA, CDR3 protein. The D gene is left open where the match is weak. Clone size is given for some rows only: seen once, a few or many times, or a class if the clone is expanded.

len: 15; v_gene: TRBV6-5; d_gene: .; j_gene: TRBJ2-3; abundance: once; CDR3nt: TGTGCCAGCAGTTACTTAAGCGGGCGAGGGGATACGCAGTATTTT; CDR3aa: CASSYLSGRGDTQYF
len: 18; v_gene: TRBV11-2; d_gene: TRBD1; j_gene: TRBJ2-5; abundance: .; CDR3nt: TGTGCCAGCAGCGTCATCCGGGACAGGGGACATCTAAAAGAGACCCAGTACTTC; CDR3aa: CASSVIRDRGHLKETQYF
len: 16; v_gene: TRBV2; d_gene: .; j_gene: TRBJ1-2; abundance: .; CDR3nt: TGTGCCAGCAGTGAAGGGGGTGCATCTTCAATATATGGCTACACCTTC; CDR3aa: CASSEGGASSIYGYTF
len: 15; v_gene: TRBV5-1; d_gene: TRBD2; j_gene: TRBJ2-2; abundance: .; CDR3nt: TGCGCCAGCAGCTCACTAGCGGGGAACGCCGGGGAGCTGTTTTTT; CDR3aa: CASSSLAGNAGELFF
len: 13; v_gene: TRBV5-1; d_gene: .; j_gene: TRBJ2-3; abundance: few; CDR3nt: TGCGCCAGCAGCTTGGGGGCATTGGATACGCAGTATTTT; CDR3aa: CASSLGALDTQYF
len: 14; v_gene: TRBV21-1; d_gene: .; j_gene: TRBJ1-3; abundance: .; CDR3nt: TGTGCCAGCAGCAAGAAAGGGACCGGAAACACCATATATTTT; CDR3aa: CASSKKGTGNTIYF
len: 16; v_gene: TRBV6-1; d_gene: TRBD1; j_gene: TRBJ2-3; abundance: .; CDR3nt: TGTGCCAGCAGTGAAGTGGGGGACAGCCGCACAGATACGCAGTATTTT; CDR3aa: CASSEVGDSRTDTQYF
len: 15; v_gene: TRBV15; d_gene: TRBD1; j_gene: TRBJ1-2; abundance: .; CDR3nt: TGTGCCACCAGCAGAGCGACAAGGGGGCCATATGGCTACACCTTC; CDR3aa: CATSRATRGPYGYTF
len: 13; v_gene: TRBV30; d_gene: TRBD2; j_gene: TRBJ2-1; abundance: few; CDR3nt: TGTGCCTGGAGTTCGGGACTACGCAATGAGCAGTTCTTC; CDR3aa: CAWSSGLRNEQFF
len: 17; v_gene: TRBV2; d_gene: .; j_gene: TRBJ2-2; abundance: .; CDR3nt: TGTGCCAGCAGTGACTACCAGTTCCCCGCCAACACCGGGGAGCTGTTTTTT; CDR3aa: CASSDYQFPANTGELFF
len: 16; v_gene: TRBV4-3; d_gene: TRBD1; j_gene: TRBJ2-1; abundance: .; CDR3nt: TGCGCCAGCAGCCAAGCCGCACAGGGGGCTTACAATGAGCAGTTCTTC; CDR3aa: CASSQAAQGAYNEQFF
len: 13; v_gene: TRBV7-2; d_gene: TRBD1; j_gene: TRBJ1-1; abundance: .; CDR3nt: TGTGCCAGCAGCTTATCAGGGGGAGGAGAAGCTTTCTTT; CDR3aa: CASSLSGGGEAFF
len: 13; v_gene: TRBV5-1; d_gene: .; j_gene: TRBJ2-2; abundance: .; CDR3nt: TGCGCCAGCAGCTTACAGGGTACCGGGGAGCTGTTTTTT; CDR3aa: CASSLQGTGELFF
len: 15; v_gene: TRBV3-1/TRBV3-2; d_gene: .; j_gene: TRBJ2-1; abundance: .; CDR3nt: TGTGCCAGCAGCCAAGATACGACTGTGGGCCGTGAGCAGTTCTTC; CDR3aa: CASSQDTTVGREQFF
len: 17; v_gene: TRBV27; d_gene: TRBD2; j_gene: TRBJ2-2; abundance: few; CDR3nt: TGTGCCAGCAGTTTATTTTCGGCGTCCTGGGGGGGCGGGGAGCTGTTTTTT; CDR3aa: CASSLFSASWGGGELFF
len: 15; v_gene: TRBV5-4; d_gene: TRBD2; j_gene: TRBJ2-3; abundance: .; CDR3nt: TGTGCCAGCACCTTCAAAGCGGGGGGCACAGATACGCAGTATTTT; CDR3aa: CASTFKAGGTDTQYF
len: 13; v_gene: TRBV27; d_gene: .; j_gene: TRBJ2-3; abundance: .; CDR3nt: TGTGCCAGCAGGAGAGGTTCGGCGGATACGCAGTATTTT; CDR3aa: CASRRGSADTQYF
len: 13; v_gene: TRBV7-2; d_gene: .; j_gene: TRBJ1-1; abundance: .; CDR3nt: TGTGCCAGCAGCGAGCAGGGTGGCACTGAAGCTTTCTTT; CDR3aa: CASSEQGGTEAFF
len: 12; v_gene: TRBV12-3/TRBV12-4; d_gene: TRBD1; j_gene: TRBJ1-1; abundance: .; CDR3nt: TGTGCCAGCGTCTCAGGGGGCAATGAAGCTTTCTTT; CDR3aa: CASVSGGNEAFF
len: 15; v_gene: TRBV19; d_gene: TRBD2; j_gene: TRBJ2-5; abundance: .; CDR3nt: TGTGCCAGTAGACAGCGGGGGAGGTACCAAGAGACCCAGTACTTC; CDR3aa: CASRQRGRYQETQYF
len: 16; v_gene: TRBV5-1; d_gene: TRBD2; j_gene: TRBJ2-3; abundance: .; CDR3nt: TGCGCCAGCAGCTTGCGAGCTGCGGGGGGCACAGATACGCAGTATTTT; CDR3aa: CASSLRAAGGTDTQYF
len: 15; v_gene: TRBV5-6; d_gene: TRBD1; j_gene: TRBJ1-2; abundance: .; CDR3nt: TGTGCCAGCAGCCGTAGACAGGGGGGAAGCTATGGCTACACCTTC; CDR3aa: CASSRRQGGSYGYTF
len: 13; v_gene: TRBV6-6; d_gene: .; j_gene: TRBJ1-5; abundance: .; CDR3nt: TGTGCCAGCAGTTACGGAGCGAATCAGCCCCAGCATTTT; CDR3aa: CASSYGANQPQHF
len: 12; v_gene: TRBV12-3/TRBV12-4; d_gene: TRBD1; j_gene: TRBJ2-1; abundance: .; CDR3nt: TGTGCCAGCAGTTTCGCGACAGGGCCTCAGTTCTTC; CDR3aa: CASSFATGPQFF
len: 14; v_gene: TRBV7-3; d_gene: TRBD1; j_gene: TRBJ1-2; abundance: few; CDR3nt: TGTGCCAGCAGCCGGACCCGGGACAGCGGGGGCTACACCTTC; CDR3aa: CASSRTRDSGGYTF
len: 16; v_gene: TRBV7-8; d_gene: .; j_gene: TRBJ2-4; abundance: once; CDR3nt: TGTGCCAGCAGCTTATCCGGGGCTCTTGCCAAAAACATTCAGTACTTC; CDR3aa: CASSLSGALAKNIQYF
len: 15; v_gene: TRBV4-1; d_gene: .; j_gene: TRBJ2-5; abundance: once; CDR3nt: TGCGCCAGCAGCCAAGTCGGCCGGAACCAAGAGACCCAGTACTTC; CDR3aa: CASSQVGRNQETQYF
len: 11; v_gene: TRBV28; d_gene: .; j_gene: TRBJ2-3; abundance: once; CDR3nt: TGTGCCAGCAGTCTGGACCGGGCGCAGTATTTT; CDR3aa: CASSLDRAQYF
len: 14; v_gene: TRBV19; d_gene: .; j_gene: TRBJ2-3; abundance: .; CDR3nt: TGTGCCAGTAGGGCCAGGGGTAGCACAGATACGCAGTATTTT; CDR3aa: CASRARGSTDTQYF
len: 14; v_gene: TRBV18; d_gene: TRBD1; j_gene: TRBJ2-1; abundance: .; CDR3nt: TGTGCCAGCTCACAACAGGGGGCCGACAATGAGCAGTTCTTC; CDR3aa: CASSQQGADNEQFF
len: 13; v_gene: TRBV6-6; d_gene: .; j_gene: TRBJ2-5; abundance: .; CDR3nt: TGTGCCAGCAGGCAGGGGGGACTGGAGACCCAGTACTTC; CDR3aa: CASRQGGLETQYF
len: 11; v_gene: TRBV20-1; d_gene: .; j_gene: TRBJ1-1; abundance: once; CDR3nt: TGCAGTGCTAGAGGGTACACTGAAGCTTTCTTT; CDR3aa: CSARGYTEAFF
len: 14; v_gene: TRBV5-1; d_gene: .; j_gene: TRBJ1-2; abundance: .; CDR3nt: TGCGCCAGCAGCTTGGATTCGGCAGGATATGGCTACACCTTC; CDR3aa: CASSLDSAGYGYTF
len: 21; v_gene: TRBV27; d_gene: TRBD2; j_gene: TRBJ2-6; abundance: .; CDR3nt: TGTGCCAGCAGCCTGGGACAACCCGGACTAGCGGGCTACTCTGGGGCCAACGTCCTGACTTTC; CDR3aa: CASSLGQPGLAGYSGANVLTF
len: 15; v_gene: TRBV28; d_gene: TRBD1; j_gene: TRBJ2-1; abundance: .; CDR3nt: TGTGCCAGCAGTTCACCCTGGACAGGGACGAATGAGCAGTTCTTC; CDR3aa: CASSSPWTGTNEQFF
len: 15; v_gene: TRBV6-5; d_gene: .; j_gene: TRBJ2-2; abundance: once; CDR3nt: TGTGCCAGCAGTACCGGGACTCTGACGGTCGGGGAGCTGTTTTTT; CDR3aa: CASSTGTLTVGELFF
len: 13; v_gene: TRBV7-2; d_gene: .; j_gene: TRBJ1-5; abundance: .; CDR3nt: TGTGCCAGCAGACAGAATACTAATCAGCCCCAGCATTTT; CDR3aa: CASRQNTNQPQHF
len: 15; v_gene: TRBV5-4; d_gene: .; j_gene: TRBJ1-2; abundance: .; CDR3nt: TGTGCCAGCAGCCCCGGGACTTATGTTAACTATGGCTACACCTTC; CDR3aa: CASSPGTYVNYGYTF
len: 13; v_gene: TRBV18; d_gene: .; j_gene: TRBJ1-5; abundance: once; CDR3nt: TGTGCCAGCTCACCGGGGGGGCTTCAGCCCCAGCATTTT; CDR3aa: CASSPGGLQPQHF
len: 14; v_gene: TRBV5-1; d_gene: .; j_gene: TRBJ2-3; abundance: .; CDR3nt: TGCGCCAGCAGCTTGTTGACCGACACAGATACGCAGTATTTT; CDR3aa: CASSLLTDTDTQYF
len: 13; v_gene: TRBV28; d_gene: .; j_gene: TRBJ2-1; abundance: once; CDR3nt: TGTGCCAGCAGTTTACGTGGATACAATGAGCAGTTCTTC; CDR3aa: CASSLRGYNEQFF
len: 16; v_gene: TRBV9; d_gene: TRBD2; j_gene: TRBJ2-3; abundance: .; CDR3nt: TGTGCCAGCAGCGCGACGACTAGCGTTTTAGGAGATACGCAGTATTTT; CDR3aa: CASSATTSVLGDTQYF
len: 15; v_gene: TRBV3-1/TRBV3-2; d_gene: .; j_gene: TRBJ2-1; abundance: .; CDR3nt: TGTGCCAGCAGCACACGGGACGGGGGCTACAATGAGCAGTTCTTC; CDR3aa: CASSTRDGGYNEQFF
len: 13; v_gene: TRBV7-8; d_gene: .; j_gene: TRBJ2-2; abundance: .; CDR3nt: TGTGCCAGCAGCTTAAAAAACACCGGGGAGCTGTTTTTT; CDR3aa: CASSLKNTGELFF
len: 12; v_gene: TRBV6-5; d_gene: .; j_gene: TRBJ1-2; abundance: few; CDR3nt: TGTGCCAGCAGTAACCAGGGCTATGGCTACACCTTC; CDR3aa: CASSNQGYGYTF
len: 14; v_gene: TRBV7-2; d_gene: TRBD1; j_gene: TRBJ1-1; abundance: .; CDR3nt: TGTGCCAGCAGCTCCCGGACAGGCCCCACTGAAGCTTTCTTT; CDR3aa: CASSSRTGPTEAFF
len: 17; v_gene: TRBV5-6; d_gene: .; j_gene: TRBJ2-6; abundance: .; CDR3nt: TGTGCCAGCAGCTGGCGACAGACCTTCTCTGGGGCCAACGTCCTGACTTTC; CDR3aa: CASSWRQTFSGANVLTF
len: 15; v_gene: TRBV11-2; d_gene: .; j_gene: TRBJ1-2; abundance: few; CDR3nt: TGTGCCAGCAGCTTAGGAGGCGCGGGGAACTATGGCTACACCTTC; CDR3aa: CASSLGGAGNYGYTF
len: 19; v_gene: TRBV21-1; d_gene: .; j_gene: TRBJ1-4; abundance: .; CDR3nt: TGTGCCAGCAGCAAAGGGGGAGGTAGGTCATCTTCAACTAATGAAAAACTGTTTTTT; CDR3aa: CASSKGGGRSSSTNEKLFF
len: 12; v_gene: TRBV6-5; d_gene: .; j_gene: TRBJ1-4; abundance: .; CDR3nt: TGTGCCAGCGGGGCTGTCAATGAAAAACTGTTTTTT; CDR3aa: CASGAVNEKLFF
len: 11; v_gene: TRBV11-2; d_gene: .; j_gene: TRBJ2-1; abundance: .; CDR3nt: TGTGCCAGCAGCTCTTCGAATGAGCAGTTCTTC; CDR3aa: CASSSSNEQFF
len: 18; v_gene: TRBV30; d_gene: TRBD1; j_gene: TRBJ1-4; abundance: .; CDR3nt: TGTGCCTGGACACCCACGACAGGGATGATTTTCTCTGGTGAAAAACTGTTTTTT; CDR3aa: CAWTPTTGMIFSGEKLFF
len: 14; v_gene: TRBV5-1; d_gene: TRBD1; j_gene: TRBJ1-2; abundance: .; CDR3nt: TGCGCCAGCAGCGAGGGGACAGGACCCTATGGCTACACCTTC; CDR3aa: CASSEGTGPYGYTF
len: 15; v_gene: TRBV5-1; d_gene: .; j_gene: TRBJ1-2; abundance: .; CDR3nt: TGCGCCAGCAGCTTGGGTTCAGGGGCTAACTATGGCTACACCTTC; CDR3aa: CASSLGSGANYGYTF
len: 15; v_gene: TRBV5-1; d_gene: .; j_gene: TRBJ1-4; abundance: .; CDR3nt: TGCGCCAGCAGCTTCGGAAGAGGGAGTGGTGAAAAACTGTTTTTT; CDR3aa: CASSFGRGSGEKLFF
len: 13; v_gene: TRBV3-1/TRBV3-2; d_gene: .; j_gene: TRBJ1-3; abundance: once; CDR3nt: TGTGCCAGCAGCCAAGGTGCCGGAAACACCATATATTTT; CDR3aa: CASSQGAGNTIYF
len: 16; v_gene: TRBV7-6; d_gene: .; j_gene: TRBJ2-2; abundance: few; CDR3nt: TGTGCCAGCAGCCCTGCAGCGGGTCTTAACACCGGGGAGCTGTTTTTT; CDR3aa: CASSPAAGLNTGELFF
len: 13; v_gene: TRBV9; d_gene: .; j_gene: TRBJ2-2; abundance: .; CDR3nt: TGTGCCAGCAGCGTTGGTCACACCGGGGAGCTGTTTTTT; CDR3aa: CASSVGHTGELFF
len: 12; v_gene: TRBV19; d_gene: .; j_gene: TRBJ1-6; abundance: .; CDR3nt: TGTGCCAGTAGTAGAGGGGATTCACCCCTCCACTTT; CDR3aa: CASSRGDSPLHF